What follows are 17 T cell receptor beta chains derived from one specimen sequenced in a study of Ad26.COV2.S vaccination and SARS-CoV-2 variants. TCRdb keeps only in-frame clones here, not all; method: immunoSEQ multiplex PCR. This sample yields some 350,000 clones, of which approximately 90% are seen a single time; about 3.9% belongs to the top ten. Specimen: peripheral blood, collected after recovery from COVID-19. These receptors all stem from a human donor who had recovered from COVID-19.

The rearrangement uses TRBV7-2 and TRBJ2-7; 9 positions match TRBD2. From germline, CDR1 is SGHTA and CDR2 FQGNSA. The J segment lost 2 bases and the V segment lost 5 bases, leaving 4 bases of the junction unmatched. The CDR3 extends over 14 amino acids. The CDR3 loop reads CASSPRLAAYEQYF. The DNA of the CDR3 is TGTGCCAGCAGCCCCCGACTAGCGGCCTACGAGCAGTACTTC. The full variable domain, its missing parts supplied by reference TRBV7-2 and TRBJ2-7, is GAGVSQSPSNKVTEKGKDVELRCDPISGHTALYWYRQSLGQGLEFLIYFQGNSAPDKSGLPSDRFSAERTGGSVSTLTIQRTQQEDSAVYLCASSPRLAAYEQYFGPGTRLTVT.

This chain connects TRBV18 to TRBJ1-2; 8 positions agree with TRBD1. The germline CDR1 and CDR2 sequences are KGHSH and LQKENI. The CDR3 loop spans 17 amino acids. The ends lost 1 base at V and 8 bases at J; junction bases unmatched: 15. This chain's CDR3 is CASSPRTFGQGIYGYTF. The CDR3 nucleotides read TGTGCCAGCTCACCACGGACTTTTGGACAGGGAATCTACGGCTACACCTTC.

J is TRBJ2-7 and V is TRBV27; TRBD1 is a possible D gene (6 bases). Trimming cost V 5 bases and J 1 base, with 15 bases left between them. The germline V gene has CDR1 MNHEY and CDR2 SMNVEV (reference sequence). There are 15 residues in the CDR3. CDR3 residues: CASSPNREGSYEQYF. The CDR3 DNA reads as TGTGCCAGCAGTCCTAACAGGGAAGGGTCCTACGAGCAGTACTTC.

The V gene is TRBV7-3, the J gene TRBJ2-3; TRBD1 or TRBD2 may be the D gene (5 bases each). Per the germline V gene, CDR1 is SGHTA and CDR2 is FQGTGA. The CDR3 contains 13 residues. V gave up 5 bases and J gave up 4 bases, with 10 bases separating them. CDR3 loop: CASSQGRADTQYF. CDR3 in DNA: TGTGCCAGCAGCCAGGGACGTGCAGATACGCAGTATTTT.

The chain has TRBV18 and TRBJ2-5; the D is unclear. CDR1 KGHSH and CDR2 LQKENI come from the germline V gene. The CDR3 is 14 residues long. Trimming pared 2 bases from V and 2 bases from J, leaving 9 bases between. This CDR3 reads CASSPYRTQETQYF. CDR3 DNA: TGTGCCAGCTCACCATACAGAACTCAAGAGACCCAGTACTTC.

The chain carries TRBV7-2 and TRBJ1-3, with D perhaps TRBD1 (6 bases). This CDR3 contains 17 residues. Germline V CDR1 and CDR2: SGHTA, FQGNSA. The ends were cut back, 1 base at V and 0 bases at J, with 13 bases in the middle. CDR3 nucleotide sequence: TGTGCCAGCAGCTTAGGGGGGCCGGGGACCTCTGGAAACACCATATATTTT. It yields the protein CASSLGGPGTSGNTIYF.

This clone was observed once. This CDR3 is CASSIGTRGRTDTQYF. In DNA form, the CDR3 reads TGTGCCAGTAGTATCGGTACCAGGGGGCGCACAGATACGCAGTATTTT. The chain joins TRBV19 to TRBJ2-3; 8 positions agree with TRBD1. The CDR3 runs to 16 residues. CDR1 LNHDA and CDR2 SQIVND come from the germline V gene (reference sequence). Trimming at V came to 3 bases and at J to 1 base, leaving 6 bases not matched to a gene.

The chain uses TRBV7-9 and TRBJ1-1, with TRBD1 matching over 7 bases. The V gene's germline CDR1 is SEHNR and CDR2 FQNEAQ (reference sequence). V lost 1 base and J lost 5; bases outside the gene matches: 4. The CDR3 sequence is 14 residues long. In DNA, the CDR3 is TGTGCCAGCAGCTTAGGTGCAGGGGGTACTGAAGCTTTCTTT. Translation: CASSLGAGGTEAFF. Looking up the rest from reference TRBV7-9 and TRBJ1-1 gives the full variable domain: DTGVSQNPRHKITKRGQNVTFRCDPISEHNRLYWYRQTLGQGPEFLTYFQNEAQLEKSRLLSDRFSAERPKGSFSTLEIQRTEQGDSAMYLCASSLGAGGTEAFFGQGTRLTVV.

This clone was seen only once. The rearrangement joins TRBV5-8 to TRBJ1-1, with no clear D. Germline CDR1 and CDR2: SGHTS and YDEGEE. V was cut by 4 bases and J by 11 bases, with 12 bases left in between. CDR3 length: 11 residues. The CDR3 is CASSGIPEAFF. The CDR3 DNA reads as TGTGCCAGCAGCGGAATTCCAGAGGCTTTCTTT.

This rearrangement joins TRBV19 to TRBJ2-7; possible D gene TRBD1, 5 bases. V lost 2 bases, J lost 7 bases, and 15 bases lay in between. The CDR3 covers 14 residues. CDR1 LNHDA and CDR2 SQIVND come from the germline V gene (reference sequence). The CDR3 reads CASSISGIPGEQYF. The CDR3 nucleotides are TGTGCCAGTAGTATATCAGGGATCCCCGGGGAGCAGTACTTC.

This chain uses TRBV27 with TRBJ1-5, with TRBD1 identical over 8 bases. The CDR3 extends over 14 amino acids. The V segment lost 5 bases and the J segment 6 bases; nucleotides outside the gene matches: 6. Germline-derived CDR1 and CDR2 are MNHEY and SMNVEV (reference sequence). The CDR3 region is CASSPGTGGQPQHF. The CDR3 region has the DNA TGTGCCAGCAGTCCAGGGACAGGTGGTCAGCCCCAGCATTTT.

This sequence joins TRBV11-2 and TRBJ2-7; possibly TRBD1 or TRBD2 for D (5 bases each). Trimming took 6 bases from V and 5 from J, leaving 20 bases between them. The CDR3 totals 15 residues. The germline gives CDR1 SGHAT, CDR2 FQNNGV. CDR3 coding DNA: TGTGCCAGCAGTTTAATTACCGGGACGCGCCACGAGCAGTACTTC. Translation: CASSLITGTRHEQYF.

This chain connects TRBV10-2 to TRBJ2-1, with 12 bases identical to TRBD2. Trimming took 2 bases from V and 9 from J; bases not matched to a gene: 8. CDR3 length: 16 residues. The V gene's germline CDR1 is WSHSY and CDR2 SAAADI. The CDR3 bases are TGCGCCAGCAGTGAGACCTCTAGCGGGGGGGCCTTTGAGCAGTTCTTC. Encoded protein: CASSETSSGGAFEQFF.

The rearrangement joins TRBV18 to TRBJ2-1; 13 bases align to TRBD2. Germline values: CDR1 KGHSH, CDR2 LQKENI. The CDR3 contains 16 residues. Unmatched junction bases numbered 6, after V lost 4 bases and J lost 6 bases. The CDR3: CASSQSGLAGFNEQFF. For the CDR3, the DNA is TGTGCCAGCTCACAATCGGGACTAGCGGGGTTCAATGAGCAGTTCTTC.

CDR3 sequence (DNA): TGTGCCAGTAGGAAGTCTGGAAACACCATATATTTT. This gives the protein CASRKSGNTIYF. The gene calls are TRBV19 and TRBJ1-3; D unresolved. The CDR3 loop spans 12 amino acids. Germline CDR1 LNHDA, CDR2 SQIVND (reference sequence). Trimming left V 6 bases short and J 1 base short, with 4 bases between.

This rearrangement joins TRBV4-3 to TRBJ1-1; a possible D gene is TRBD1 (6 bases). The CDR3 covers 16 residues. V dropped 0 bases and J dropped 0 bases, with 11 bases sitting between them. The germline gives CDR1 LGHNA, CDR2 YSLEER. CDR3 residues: CASSQDWAGVNTEAFF. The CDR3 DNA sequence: TGCGCCAGCAGCCAAGACTGGGCAGGGGTGAACACTGAAGCTTTCTTT.

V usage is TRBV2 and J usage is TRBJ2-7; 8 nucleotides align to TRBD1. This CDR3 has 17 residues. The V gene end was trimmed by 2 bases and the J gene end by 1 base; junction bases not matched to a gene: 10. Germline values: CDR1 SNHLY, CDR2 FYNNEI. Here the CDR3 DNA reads TGTGCCAGCAGTGAAATCCCATGGACAGGGCAATCCTACGAGCAGTACTTC. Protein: CASSEIPWTGQSYEQYF.